A single sample gave rise to the 30 T cell receptor beta chains below, sequenced in a study of beta chain features in type 1 diabetes. Study observations and caveats: Patients with Type 1 diabetes showed moderately but significantly shorter TCRB CDR3s in all four CD4+ subsets.

Sequenced material consisted of expressed TCRB transcripts (all of the isolated RNA was reverse transcribed). Here immunoSEQ multiplex PCR was the method, and the copy in TCRdb shows in-frame clones only, minus some. The table has 300,000 to 350,000 clones, roughly 13% seen once. For these receptors, no antigen is known. The specimen was naive CD4+ T cells from blood. These receptors were collected from a woman aged 18-29 years with type 1 diabetes.

The V gene is TRBV5-1, the J gene TRBJ2-1, with D perhaps TRBD1 (5 bases). The germline V gene encodes CDR1 SGHRS and CDR2 YFSETQ. The CDR3 is 15 residues long. V gave up 1 base and J gave up 4 bases, with 12 bases separating them. The CDR3 nucleotides read TGCGCCAGCAGCTTGTTTACAGGATTTTACAATGAGCAGTTCTTC. Translated, it gives CASSLFTGFYNEQFF.

This clone was seen a handful of times. V gene TRBV25-1 combines with J gene TRBJ2-2; D is ambiguous. Germline V gives CDR1 MGHDK, CDR2 SYGVNS. Trimming took off 7 bases at V and 0 bases at J, with 6 bases between the two ends. The CDR3 runs to 13 residues. CDR3 sequence: CASIPANTGELFF. Written as DNA, the CDR3 is TGTGCCAGCATCCCAGCGAACACCGGGGAGCTGTTTTTT.

This clone came up a few times. The V and J genes are TRBV5-8 and TRBJ2-1; weak D call: TRBD2 (7 bases). The CDR3 totals 12 residues. V lost 1 base to trimming and J lost 15 bases, with 14 bases between them. CDR1 SGHTS and CDR2 YDEGEE come from the germline V gene. CDR3: CASSLRGGTGFF. Here the CDR3 DNA reads TGTGCCAGCAGCTTGAGGGGGGGTACCGGGTTCTTC.

The gene calls are TRBV27 and TRBJ1-1; D is undetermined. The germline V gene has CDR1 MNHEY and CDR2 SMNVEV (reference sequence). V was shortened by 3 bases and J by 4 bases, with 9 bases between the two germline ends. CDR3 size: 13 residues. The CDR3 DNA follows: TGTGCCAGCAGTTTCGGGAAGAGCACTGAAGCTTTCTTT. Amino acid sequence: CASSFGKSTEAFF.

The chain joins TRBV9 to TRBJ1-1; D unclear. V lost 3 bases and J lost 2, with 17 bases in between. Germline V gives CDR1 SGDLS, CDR2 YYNGEE. This CDR3 contains 16 residues. DNA for the CDR3: TGTGCCAGCAGCGGAGACTACGGAAGGATAAACACTGAAGCTTTCTTT. Amino acid sequence: CASSGDYGRINTEAFF.

This chain uses TRBV7-9 with TRBJ2-6, with a weak D call TRBD2 (5 bases). The V gene's germline CDR1 is SEHNR and CDR2 FQNEAQ (reference sequence). This CDR3 is 15 amino acids long. Trimming removed 0 bases at V and 7 bases at J, with 10 bases between. The CDR3 region is CASSLAEVLANVLTF. The CDR3 DNA reads as TGTGCCAGCAGCTTAGCGGAGGTCCTAGCCAACGTCCTGACTTTC.

The genes are TRBV30 and TRBJ1-3; D gene uncertain. The CDR3 is 13 amino acids. V was pared by 0 bases and J by 7 bases, with 10 bases between. The germline V gene encodes CDR1 GTSNPN and CDR2 SVGIG (reference sequence). The CDR3: CAWSVSVRNTIYF. As DNA, the CDR3 is TGTGCCTGGAGTGTATCGGTCAGGAACACCATATATTTT.

The chain links TRBV29-1 to TRBJ2-1, with TRBD2 matching over 8 bases. J gave up 6 bases and V 6 bases, and 10 bases lay outside the gene matches. CDR1 is SQVTM and CDR2 is ANQGSEA in the germline V gene. This CDR3 spans 14 amino acids. DNA of the CDR3: TGCAGCGTACAACCGGGACTAGTGAGCAATGAGCAGTTCTTC. Protein product: CSVQPGLVSNEQFF.

This rearrangement joins TRBV6-1 to TRBJ2-1, with 14 bases matching TRBD2. J gave up 15 bases and V 5 bases, and 6 bases lay outside the gene matches. Germline loops: CDR1 MNHNS, CDR2 SASEGT. CDR3 size: 13 residues. CDR3: CASSPGTSGRRFF. CDR3 in DNA: TGTGCCAGCAGTCCGGGGACTAGCGGGAGAAGGTTCTTC.

The V gene is TRBV5-4, the J gene TRBJ2-2; D might be TRBD1 (5 bases). The CDR3 has 16 amino acids. The V gene's germline CDR1 is SGHNT and CDR2 YYREEE (reference sequence). V was trimmed by 5 bases and J by 3 bases, leaving 17 bases between them. CDR3 sequence (DNA): TGTGCCAGCAGGGGTGGCAGGGAAAGGGACACCGGGGAGCTGTTTTTT. It codes for CASRGGRERDTGELFF.

This clone showed up just a few times. The CDR3 DNA follows: TGCGCCAGCAGCTCGAGGACAGGCCCGGGGGACCAGTACTTC. It yields the protein CASSSRTGPGDQYF. The J gene is TRBJ2-5, the V gene TRBV5-1; possible D gene TRBD1, 7 bases. Between the trimmed V and J ends, which lost 3 bases and 10 bases, there was a span of 19 bases. The CDR3 is 14 residues long. CDR1 SGHRS and CDR2 YFSETQ come from the germline V gene.

This chain links TRBV6-6 with TRBJ2-7; 7 bases agree with TRBD2. V shed 7 bases and J 3 bases; nucleotides not matched to a gene: 12. The CDR3 extends over 15 amino acids. The germline V gene encodes CDR1 MNHNY and CDR2 SVGAGI (reference sequence). The CDR3 DNA is TGTGCCAGCAACCTCGGGAGCGGGGCCCTCTACGAGCAGTACTTC. Its translation is CASNLGSGALYEQYF.

This chain links TRBV11-2 with TRBJ2-1; 11 bases are shared with TRBD2. CDR3 length: 17 residues. From germline, CDR1 is SGHAT and CDR2 FQNNGV. Trimming took 5 bases from V and 9 from J; bases not matched to a gene: 15. In DNA form, the CDR3 reads TGTGCCAGCAGCCCCCGACTAGCGGGATCAATGGAGCGTGAGCAGTTCTTC. Its translation: CASSPRLAGSMEREQFF.

This clone was seen more than once but under ten times. The CDR3 DNA reads as TGCAGCGTTGGAACAGGGGCCAATGAAAAACTGTTTTTT. This gives the protein CSVGTGANEKLFF. This chain connects TRBV29-1 to TRBJ1-4; 7 nucleotides line up with TRBD1. Germline V gene sequence: CDR1 SQVTM, CDR2 ANQGSEA. The CDR3 has 13 residues. V shed 4 bases and J 5 bases; nucleotides not matched to a gene: 4.

This clone was seen more than once but under ten times. The V gene is TRBV5-1, the J gene TRBJ2-5; D is perhaps TRBD2 (5 bases). Trimming took off 2 bases at V and 3 bases at J, with 5 bases between the two ends. The CDR3 loop spans 12 amino acids. The germline V gene encodes CDR1 SGHRS and CDR2 YFSETQ. CDR3 nucleotides: TGCGCCAGCAGCTTCGGGAAAGAGACCCAGTACTTC. It is translated as CASSFGKETQYF.

The rearrangement joins TRBV19 to TRBJ2-7, with D uncertain. Trimming cost V 3 bases and J 1 base, with 13 bases left between them. The V gene's germline CDR1 is LNHDA and CDR2 SQIVND (reference sequence). This CDR3 contains 15 residues. DNA for the CDR3: TGTGCCAGTAGTATTGGGCTTTTCCGTTCCTACGAGCAGTACTTC. It is translated as CASSIGLFRSYEQYF.

The chain carries TRBV7-9 and TRBJ1-1, with TRBD1 as a possible D gene (5 bases). This CDR3 has 13 residues. The ends were cut back, 4 bases at V and 5 bases at J, with 11 bases in the middle. Germline lookup yields CDR1 SEHNR and CDR2 FQNEAQ (reference sequence). The CDR3 region is CASSSLRGTEAFF. For the CDR3, the DNA is TGTGCCAGCAGCTCGTTAAGGGGTACTGAAGCTTTCTTT.

This clone was observed a few times. The V and J genes are TRBV9 and TRBJ2-5, with 7 bases that match TRBD2. CDR1 and CDR2 from the germline V gene are SGDLS and YYNGEE. The CDR3 loop spans 15 amino acids. The V segment lost 4 bases and the J segment 0 bases; nucleotides outside the gene matches: 6. CDR3 sequence: CASSPSGTNQETQYF. DNA of the CDR3: TGTGCCAGCAGCCCCTCCGGGACTAACCAAGAGACCCAGTACTTC. Based on the CDR3 plus reference TRBV9 and TRBJ2-5, the full variable domain is DSGVTQTPKHLITATGQRVTLRCSPRSGDLSVYWYQQSLDQGLQFLIQYYNGEERAKGNILERFSAQQFPDLHSELNLSSLELGDSALYFCASSPSGTNQETQYFGPGTRLLVL.

The chain uses TRBV30 and TRBJ2-7; TRBD2 agrees at 7 bases. The V and J ends lost 3 bases and 5 bases, in that order; junction bases with no gene match: 10. Per germline, CDR1 GTSNPN and CDR2 SVGIG (reference sequence). The CDR3 runs 14 residues. The CDR3 region is CAWSVGGSRNEQYF. In DNA, the CDR3 is TGTGCCTGGAGCGTGGGGGGGAGTCGAAACGAGCAGTACTTC.

This clone was detected a few times. The gene calls are TRBV30 and TRBJ1-4; D remains ambiguous. The CDR3 is 12 amino acids. Trimming stripped 2 bases from V and 6 bases from J, with 7 bases between. Germline loops: CDR1 GTSNPN, CDR2 SVGIG (reference sequence). As DNA, the CDR3 is TGTGCCTGGAGTACGGGATATGAAAAACTGTTTTTT. It is translated as CAWSTGYEKLFF.

The CDR3 coding sequence is TGTGCCAGCAGCCCGGTTTTGCGGGAGGGCTACAATGAGCAGTTCTTC. This gives the protein CASSPVLREGYNEQFF. The chain recombines TRBV5-6 with TRBJ2-1, with 9 bases identical to TRBD2. CDR3 size: 16 residues. The ends lost 4 bases at V and 3 bases at J; junction bases unmatched: 8. The germline V gene has CDR1 SGHDT and CDR2 YYEEEE.

The rearrangement joins TRBV28 to TRBJ1-5; perhaps TRBD1 as D (5 bases). This CDR3 comprises 15 residues. From germline, CDR1 is MDHEN and CDR2 SYDVKM. V shed 1 base and J shed 4 bases, with 11 bases lying between them. CDR3 nucleotides: TGTGCCAGCAGTTTATCGGACACGATAAATCAGCCCCAGCATTTT. The encoded protein is CASSLSDTINQPQHF.

This clone came up a few times. The rearrangement uses TRBV5-1 and TRBJ2-7; 7 nucleotides align to TRBD1. Germline-derived CDR1 and CDR2 are SGHRS and YFSETQ. The CDR3 has 13 amino acids. V lost 0 bases and J lost 6; bases outside the gene matches: 3. CDR3 loop: CASSLGQGPEQYF. The CDR3 bases are TGCGCCAGCAGCTTGGGACAGGGCCCCGAGCAGTACTTC.

The chain's CDR3 is CASSPPVGGPSTDTQYF. The CDR3, as DNA: TGTGCCAGCTCACCACCGGTCGGCGGTCCTAGCACAGATACGCAGTATTTT. The V call is TRBV18, the J call TRBJ2-3, with D unclear. V lost 0 bases and J lost 0, with 13 bases in between. The length of the CDR3 is 17 residues. CDR1 and CDR2 (germline): KGHSH, LQKENI.

V is TRBV7-9 and J is TRBJ1-1, with no clear D. V was trimmed by 7 bases and J by 6 bases, leaving 21 bases between them. The germline V gene has CDR1 SEHNR and CDR2 FQNEAQ (reference sequence). This CDR3 spans 15 amino acids. The CDR3 DNA reads TGTGCCAGCACCCGGGGAGCCGGGAACATCGCTGAAGCTTTCTTT. This translates into CASTRGAGNIAEAFF.

The chain links TRBV18 to TRBJ1-1; D unresolved. The CDR3 length is 13 residues. Germline V CDR1 and CDR2: KGHSH, LQKENI. V shed 5 bases and J shed 3 bases, with 10 bases lying between them. The CDR3: CASSSSLDTEAFF. The CDR3, as DNA: TGTGCCAGCTCATCGTCCCTAGACACTGAAGCTTTCTTT. The whole variable domain, filled in from reference TRBV18 and TRBJ1-1, reads NAGVMQNPRHLVRRRGQEARLRCSPMKGHSHVYWYRQLPEEGLKFMVYLQKENIIDESGMPKERFSAEFPKEGPSILRIQQVVRGDSAAYFCASSSSLDTEAFFGQGTRLTVV.

The V and J genes are TRBV2 and TRBJ1-2; no definite D call. Per the germline V gene, CDR1 is SNHLY and CDR2 is FYNNEI. V gave up 7 bases and J gave up 7 bases, with 16 bases separating them. The CDR3 totals 13 residues. CDR3 nucleotides: TGTGCCAGCATGGGAGGCGGGTTCCGTGGCTACACCTTC. Translating gives CASMGGGFRGYTF.

The sample holds a few counts of this clone. This chain links TRBV19 with TRBJ2-7; D gene uncertain. This CDR3 region has 14 residues. CDR1 is LNHDA, CDR2 SQIVND, per germline (reference sequence). Trimming stripped 3 bases from V and 0 bases from J, with 9 bases between. The CDR3 DNA follows: TGTGCCAGTAGTATGAAGAGTACCTCCTACGAGCAGTACTTC. Amino acid sequence: CASSMKSTSYEQYF.

The chain combines TRBV7-2 with TRBJ2-3; TRBD2 might be the D (6 bases). CDR3 size: 13 residues. V was pared by 5 bases and J by 10 bases, with 16 bases between. Germline V CDR1 and CDR2: SGHTA, FQGNSA. The CDR3 DNA sequence: TGTGCCAGCAGCCCTAGGGACTCCCGATCGCAGTATTTT. Translating it yields CASSPRDSRSQYF. Variable domain in full (rest from reference TRBV7-2 and TRBJ2-3): GAGVSQSPSNKVTEKGKDVELRCDPISGHTALYWYRQSLGQGLEFLIYFQGNSAPDKSGLPSDRFSAERTGGSVSTLTIQRTQQEDSAVYLCASSPRDSRSQYFGPGTRLTVL.

This clone was picked up a small number of times. The V and J genes are TRBV29-1 and TRBJ2-7, with D maybe TRBD2 (6 bases). The germline CDR1 and CDR2 sequences are SQVTM and ANQGSEA. V dropped 6 bases and J dropped 0 bases, with 18 bases sitting between them. The CDR3 is 15 amino acids. The CDR3 spells CSVQFPGTHSYEQYF. In DNA, the CDR3 is TGCAGCGTCCAATTCCCCGGGACTCACTCCTACGAGCAGTACTTC.